These T cell receptor beta chains were read from a single sample in a study of technical replicates of blood from several donors. Clones were read by immunoSEQ multiplex PCR, and TCRdb kept only the in-frame ones, dropping some. The sample carries 65,000 to 95,000 clones, around 86% recorded once. The sequencing sample was made of PBMCs. The receptors were gathered from a human donor in good health. Some clones in this sample may be carry-over from other donors' samples. Each CDR3 is given with its conserved first and last residue. The D gene is left open where the match is weak. Clone size is given for some rows only: seen once, a few or many times, or a class if the clone is expanded.

V gene,clone size,J gene,D gene,CDR3 DNA,CDR3 protein
TRBV5-8,.,TRBJ2-7,TRBD1,TGTGCCAGCAGCTTACCGGGACAGGGGGCCTCCGAGCAGTACTTC,CASSLPGQGASEQYF
TRBV6-6,once,TRBJ1-2,TRBD1,TGTGCCAGCAGTTACCCGGTACAGGGGAACTATGGCTACACCTTC,CASSYPVQGNYGYTF
TRBV6-5,.,TRBJ1-2,TRBD1,TGTGCCAGCAGTTACAAAGGACCGGGACAGATTAATGGCTACACCTTC,CASSYKGPGQINGYTF
TRBV2,.,TRBJ1-5,.,TGTGCCAGCAATAGCAGGGTTATGGGCAATCAGCCCCAGCATTTT,CASNSRVMGNQPQHF
TRBV7-9,.,TRBJ2-1,.,TGTGCCAGCAGCTCCCCTCTCGACAGATACAATGAGCAGTTCTTC,CASSSPLDRYNEQFF
TRBV7-9,few,TRBJ2-7,TRBD2,TGTGCCAGCAGCTTGGACACTCTAGCGGGAGGGCCTTACGAGCAGTACTTC,CASSLDTLAGGPYEQYF
TRBV4-3,.,TRBJ1-2,.,TGCGCCAGCAGCCAAGATCTGGAACAGGGTGGCTATGGCTACACCTTC,CASSQDLEQGGYGYTF
TRBV6-5,.,TRBJ2-7,TRBD2,TGTGCCAGCAGTTACGGGTTGGGGAGGGGTTACGAGCAGTACTTC,CASSYGLGRGYEQYF
TRBV30,few,TRBJ1-5,TRBD1,TGTGCCTGGAGTCCTGGACAGGCTAGCAATCAGCCCCAGCATTTT,CAWSPGQASNQPQHF
TRBV6-5,.,TRBJ1-2,TRBD1,TGTGCCAGCAGTTACTCCTCCGACAGGGGCCGGAATGGCTACACCTTC,CASSYSSDRGRNGYTF
TRBV7-3,once,TRBJ2-1,.,TGTGCCAGCAGCACGGGGGACGGGACCAAGCAGTTCTTC,CASSTGDGTKQFF
TRBV5-6,.,TRBJ1-2,.,TGTGCCAGCAGCTTAAACAGCCTCAACGGCATTTATGGCTACACCTTC,CASSLNSLNGIYGYTF
TRBV19,.,TRBJ2-7,.,TGTGCCAGTAGTATAGGGGGCCAGGGACACTACGAGCAGTACTTC,CASSIGGQGHYEQYF
TRBV11-2,.,TRBJ2-1,TRBD2,TGTGCCAGCAGCCTTAGCGGGGGGGCTTACAATGAGCAGTTCTTC,CASSLSGGAYNEQFF
TRBV4-3,.,TRBJ1-2,.,TGCGCCAGCAGCCAAGATTCCTCTGCTAACTATGGCTACACCTTC,CASSQDSSANYGYTF
TRBV6-6,.,TRBJ2-1,TRBD2,TGTGCCAGCAGGGCACCGGGACTAGCGGGGGGGGAGCAGTTCTTC,CASRAPGLAGGEQFF
TRBV10-3,.,TRBJ1-5,TRBD1,TGTGCCATCAGAAGGGGACAGAACAATCAGCCCCAGCATTTT,CAIRRGQNNQPQHF
TRBV5-1,.,TRBJ2-3,.,TGCGCCAGCAGCTTGGGTTCAGGGACAGATACGCAGTATTTT,CASSLGSGTDTQYF
TRBV6-5,.,TRBJ2-3,TRBD2,TGTGCCAGCAGTTACGGGGCGGGAGAATCATCAGATACGCAGTATTTT,CASSYGAGESSDTQYF
TRBV18,.,TRBJ2-7,.,TGTGCCAGCTCACGAAGACAGGATGTCTACGAGCAGTACTTC,CASSRRQDVYEQYF
TRBV6-6,.,TRBJ2-3,.,TGTGCCAGCAGTGACTCCCAGGAATACACGAATACGCAGTATTTT,CASSDSQEYTNTQYF
TRBV7-9,.,TRBJ2-7,.,TGTGCCAGCACCAATACCGCAGGGGGGTCTAGCGGGCGCTCCTACGAGCAGTACTTC,CASTNTAGGSSGRSYEQYF
TRBV4-3,.,TRBJ1-6,TRBD1,TGCGCCAGCAGCCAGCGGGACAGGGGGCGGTTTGGTTCACCCCTCCACTTT,CASSQRDRGRFGSPLHF
TRBV7-3,few,TRBJ2-2,TRBD2,TGTGCCAGCAGCTCTAGCGGGAGGTCGAACACCGGGGAGCTGTTTTTT,CASSSSGRSNTGELFF
TRBV4-1,.,TRBJ1-4,.,TGCGCCAGCAGCCAAGGCCGGGGGAACGAAAAACTGTTTTTT,CASSQGRGNEKLFF
TRBV5-1,.,TRBJ2-7,TRBD1,TGCGCCAGCAGCCCCGGGACAGGGGGTGGCGAGCAGTACTTC,CASSPGTGGGEQYF
TRBV5-1,.,TRBJ2-2,TRBD1,TGCGCCAGCAGCTCCGGGACAGGGGGAAACACCGGGGAGCTGTTTTTT,CASSSGTGGNTGELFF
TRBV5-6,.,TRBJ2-7,.,TGTGCCAGCAGCCAAACGGGACTCGGCCACGAGCAGTACTTC,CASSQTGLGHEQYF
TRBV19,.,TRBJ2-5,.,TGTGCCAGTAGTCAAACTAGCAGCCAAGAGACCCAGTACTTC,CASSQTSSQETQYF
TRBV5-6,.,TRBJ2-7,TRBD1,TGTGCCAGCAGCTCCGGGACAGGGGAGGGAGAGCAGTACTTC,CASSSGTGEGEQYF
TRBV7-2,once,TRBJ1-4,.,TGTGCCAGCAGCACGGGAGACCTTAATGAAAAACTGTTTTTT,CASSTGDLNEKLFF
TRBV2,.,TRBJ1-1,.,TGTGCCAGCAGTGGAGTGGGGCAACTGAACACTGAAGCTTTCTTT,CASSGVGQLNTEAFF
TRBV7-9,.,TRBJ1-4,TRBD1,TGTGCCAGCAGCTTTAAGGGGACAGGGCTTGGTGAAAAACTGTTTTTT,CASSFKGTGLGEKLFF
TRBV30,.,TRBJ1-3,TRBD1,TGTGCCTGGATCCTGGACAGGGCTGGAAACACCATATATTTT,CAWILDRAGNTIYF
TRBV9,.,TRBJ1-5,.,TGTGCCAGCAGCAAGCGGGAGGGTAGCAATCAGCCCCAGCATTTT,CASSKREGSNQPQHF
TRBV30,.,TRBJ1-6,TRBD1,TGTGCCTGGAGCGGAGACAGGGGGCAAAATTCACCCCTCCACTTT,CAWSGDRGQNSPLHF
TRBV28,.,TRBJ2-7,TRBD2,TGTGCCAGCAGTTCCGGGACTATTCAGACCTACGAGCAGTACTTC,CASSSGTIQTYEQYF
TRBV11-2,.,TRBJ2-7,TRBD2,TGTGCCAGCAGCTATTTGAGCCTAGCGGGGGGGCCCTACGAGCAGTACTTC,CASSYLSLAGGPYEQYF
TRBV18,.,TRBJ2-3,TRBD2,TGTGCCAGCTCACCAAGGGCTAGCGGGGAGAATACGCAGTATTTT,CASSPRASGENTQYF
TRBV10-3,.,TRBJ1-3,.,TGTGCCATACGGGGAAGCTCTGGAAACACCATATATTTT,CAIRGSSGNTIYF